This entry lists 13 T cell receptor beta chains sequenced from one sample in a study of blood T cell repertoires in COVID-19. Some clones are missing from TCRdb's copy, which holds only in-frame ones; the method was immunoSEQ multiplex PCR. The repertoire holds more than 110,000 clones, around four fifths seen once, with less than 5% in the top ten. The sample consisted of peripheral blood. These receptor sequences come from a woman older than 75 with acute or convalescent COVID-19.

This CDR3 is CASISGLAGGENEQFF. The CDR3 DNA reads TGCGCCAGCATATCAGGACTAGCGGGAGGGGAAAATGAGCAGTTCTTC. The J gene is TRBJ2-1, the V gene TRBV10-1; 15 bases are shared with TRBD2. Germline V gene lookup returns CDR1 WNHNN and CDR2 SYGVQD (reference sequence). The V and J ends lost 7 bases and 7 bases, in that order; junction bases with no gene match: 8. The CDR3 spans 16 residues.

V usage is TRBV19 and J usage is TRBJ1-2; 8 positions agree with TRBD1. V shed 3 bases and J 6 bases; nucleotides not matched to a gene: 9. This CDR3 is 15 amino acids long. Germline CDR1 is LNHDA and CDR2 is SQIVND (reference sequence). This CDR3 reads CASSMHRGWKDGYTF. CDR3 nucleotides: TGTGCCAGTAGTATGCACAGGGGGTGGAAGGATGGCTACACCTTC.

This chain uses TRBV28 with TRBJ1-2, with TRBD1 identical over 12 bases. The CDR3 is 16 residues long. V was clipped by 5 bases and J by 5 bases; unmatched bases: 9. CDR1 is MDHEN and CDR2 is SYDVKM in the germline V gene. The CDR3 DNA reads as TGTGCCAGCAGTCTCGGGACAGGGGGCTTGCCTTATGGCTACACCTTC. Encoded protein: CASSLGTGGLPYGYTF.

The rearrangement joins TRBV18 to TRBJ2-2, with 11 bases lining up with TRBD2. The germline V gene encodes CDR1 KGHSH and CDR2 LQKENI. The ends lost 0 bases at V and 8 bases at J; junction bases unmatched: 5. The CDR3 extends over 16 amino acids. The CDR3 loop reads CASSPPTSGREGELFF. CDR3 in DNA: TGTGCCAGCTCACCACCAACTAGCGGGAGAGAAGGGGAGCTGTTTTTT.

The V call is TRBV28, the J call TRBJ2-1, with 8 bases identical to TRBD2. Germline CDR1 is MDHEN and CDR2 is SYDVKM. Trimming at V came to 10 bases and at J to 5 bases, leaving 13 bases not matched to a gene. The CDR3 is made up of 15 amino acids. CDR3 loop: CATLVPAGANNEQFF. The CDR3 nucleotides read TGTGCCACCCTCGTTCCAGCGGGAGCAAACAATGAGCAGTTCTTC.

V usage is TRBV28 and J usage is TRBJ1-3; D unresolved. Looked up from germline, CDR1 is MDHEN and CDR2 is SYDVKM. CDR3 length equals 14 residues. V was pared by 9 bases and J by 0 bases, with 12 bases between. CDR3 sequence (DNA): TGTGCCAGTAGCCGGAGGAGCTCTGGAAACACCATATATTTT. It yields the protein CASSRRSSGNTIYF.

The CDR3 sequence: CTSSITSHLGTGNYGYTF. CDR3 nucleotides: TGCACCAGCAGCATCACCTCCCACTTGGGGACAGGGAACTATGGCTACACCTTC. The genes are TRBV1 and TRBJ1-2; the table's D call of TRBD1 was not tested on the DNA. TRBV1 is reported as a pseudogene. The CDR3 has 18 amino acids.

The chain recombines TRBV7-9 with TRBJ2-5; D is unresolved. This CDR3 contains 13 residues. Germline V gene data show CDR1 as SEHNR and CDR2 as FQNEAQ (reference sequence). Trimming pared 4 bases from V and 4 bases from J, leaving 10 bases between. CDR3 bases: TGTGCCAGCAGCTCAGCCAGTACAGAGACCCAGTACTTC. Residues: CASSSASTETQYF.

The chain joins TRBV5-1 to TRBJ1-1; TRBD1 aligns across 11 bases. The CDR3 contains 15 residues. Per germline, CDR1 SGHRS and CDR2 YFSETQ. The V gene end was trimmed by 2 bases and the J gene end by 5 bases; junction bases not matched to a gene: 5. Here the CDR3 reads CASSFSGTGGTEAFF. DNA of the CDR3: TGCGCCAGCAGCTTTTCCGGGACAGGGGGAACTGAAGCTTTCTTT.

The chain uses TRBV15 and TRBJ2-7; D perhaps matches TRBD2 (6 bases). Trimming removed 3 bases from V and 0 bases from J, with 12 bases in between. The V gene's germline CDR1 is LNHNV and CDR2 YYDKDF (reference sequence). The CDR3 spans 15 residues. CDR3 in amino acids: CATSSLADLSYEQYF. CDR3 DNA: TGTGCCACCAGCAGCTTAGCGGACCTCTCCTACGAGCAGTACTTC.

This clone was recorded once. V is TRBV6-1 and J is TRBJ1-3, with 8 bases matching TRBD1. Germline-derived CDR1 and CDR2 are MNHNS and SASEGT. There are 19 residues in the CDR3. Trimming at V came to 2 bases and at J to 4 bases, leaving 16 bases not matched to a gene. CDR3 sequence: CASSEFGRGLPRKGNTIYF. CDR3 coding DNA: TGTGCCAGCAGTGAATTTGGCAGGGGGCTGCCAAGAAAGGGAAACACCATATATTTT.

The chain has TRBV5-1 and TRBJ1-5; 8 positions agree with TRBD1. The trim removed 1 base at V and 0 bases at J, leaving 9 bases unmatched. Germline V gene lookup returns CDR1 SGHRS and CDR2 YFSETQ. This CDR3 has 18 residues. The CDR3 loop reads CASSLRPRTGNSNQPQHF. DNA for the CDR3: TGCGCCAGCAGCTTGAGACCCAGGACAGGGAATAGCAATCAGCCCCAGCATTTT.

The chain combines TRBV9 with TRBJ1-5; D possibly corresponds to TRBD1 (5 bases). CDR3 length: 14 amino acids. Germline CDR1 is SGDLS and CDR2 is YYNGEE. The ends were cut back, 4 bases at V and 9 bases at J, with 17 bases in the middle. CDR3: CASSTRDSLWPQHF. As DNA, the CDR3 is TGTGCCAGCAGCACACGGGACTCCCTGTGGCCCCAGCATTTT.